This is a list of T cell receptor beta chains from one sample in a study of blood T cell repertoires in COVID-19. Profiling relied on immunoSEQ multiplex PCR, and the TCRdb table lists in-frame clones only, not all of them. The repertoire holds about 130,000 clones, with almost 85% as singletons. Specimen: peripheral blood. The receptor set was obtained from a human donor in a cohort sampled during active COVID-19. The CDR3 runs from the conserved cysteine through the conserved F or W.

>TRBV4-1
CASSQGQGDHEQYF
>TRBV27
CASSPGGGQLFF
>TRBV5-8
CASSRTGWSTGELFF
>TRBV6-5
CASSRDSFYGYTF
>TRBV7-2
CASSLVAGGSGNTIYF
>TRBV25-1
CASRGRLGRDRGYEQYF
>TRBV6-5
CASSRTGNEQYF
>TRBV6-5
CASSPWTGEFTEAFF
>TRBV19
CASSQVGQEVGKLFF
>TRBV5-1
CASSLDGSNEKLFF
>TRBV4-1
CASSRRGTEAFF
>TRBV7-8
CASSSTGLIGQPQHF
>TRBV3-1/TRBV3-2
CASSNGQYSNQPQHF
>TRBV12-3/TRBV12-4
CASSQGLNTEAFF
>TRBV12-5
CASGSGTSGAETQYF